One and the same sample provided the 32 T cell receptor beta chains below, sequenced in a study of T cell responses to AZD1222 COVID-19 vaccine. Libraries were prepared by immunoSEQ multiplex PCR; TCRdb keeps only in-frame clonotypes and omits some of them. The sample holds 55,000 to 65,000 clones, about 91% seen once. Source: peripheral blood, taken 28 days after the second AZD1222 dose. The receptors shown here come from an adult who received the AZD1222 COVID-19 vaccine.

This chain connects TRBV10-3 to TRBJ2-7; no firm D call. In germline, CDR1 is ENHRY, CDR2 SYGVKD. V dropped 7 bases and J dropped 1 base, with 17 bases sitting between them. CDR3 length: 15 residues. Here the CDR3 DNA reads TGTGCCATCATGGAGAGTCCAGGACGGTCCTACGAGCAGTACTTC. The encoded protein is CAIMESPGRSYEQYF.

The chain links TRBV28 to TRBJ2-4; TRBD1 might be the D (5 bases). The CDR3 sequence is 11 residues long. V was pared by 7 bases and J by 15 bases, with 16 bases between. Germline lookup yields CDR1 MDHEN and CDR2 SYDVKM. CDR3 in DNA: TGTGCCAGCATCTCCTTAGGGGAAGTGTACTTC. Amino acids: CASISLGEVYF.

The rearrangement links TRBV9 to TRBJ2-1; TRBD2 aligns across 13 bases. Germline V gene sequence: CDR1 SGDLS, CDR2 YYNGEE. The J segment lost 9 bases and the V segment lost 3 bases, leaving 6 bases of the junction unmatched. The CDR3 is 15 amino acids. The CDR3 sequence is CASSGRGLAGPEQFF. CDR3 DNA sequence: TGTGCCAGCAGCGGACGGGGACTAGCGGGACCTGAGCAGTTCTTC. The full variable domain, rest sourced from reference TRBV9 and TRBJ2-1, is DSGVTQTPKHLITATGQRVTLRCSPRSGDLSVYWYQQSLDQGLQFLIQYYNGEERAKGNILERFSAQQFPDLHSELNLSSLELGDSALYFCASSGRGLAGPEQFFGPGTRLTVL.

V is TRBV19 and J is TRBJ2-2; D tentatively reads TRBD1 or TRBD2 (5 bases each). V lost 8 bases to trimming and J lost 6 bases, with 19 bases between them. The CDR3 runs to 15 residues. Germline V gene sequence: CDR1 LNHDA, CDR2 SQIVND (reference sequence). The CDR3 DNA reads as TGTGCCAGTCAGGGTAGTGGGACCTCCGCCGGGGAGCTGTTTTTT. It encodes CASQGSGTSAGELFF.

The chain recombines TRBV10-2 with TRBJ1-1, with 12 positions matching TRBD1. CDR1 is WSHSY and CDR2 is SAAADI in the germline V gene. Losses at the gene ends were 5 bases for V and 8 bases for J; bases not matched to a gene: 6. The CDR3 has 14 residues. CDR3 in amino acids: CASSPGQGALEAFF. CDR3 coding DNA: TGCGCCAGCAGTCCGGGACAGGGGGCTTTGGAAGCTTTCTTT.

The V gene is TRBV6-5, the J gene TRBJ1-2; possible D gene TRBD1, 5 bases. This CDR3 contains 15 residues. Germline assignment: CDR1 MNHEY and CDR2 SVGAGI. The V end was cut by 2 bases, the J end by 6 bases, with 16 bases between. CDR3: CASSYSWGEDDGYTF. The DNA for the CDR3 is TGTGCCAGCAGTTACAGTTGGGGCGAAGATGATGGCTACACCTTC.

The gene calls are TRBV12-3 or TRBV12-4 and TRBJ2-7; possible D gene TRBD2, 5 bases. CDR3 size: 11 residues. The V gene lost 8 bases and the J gene lost 3 bases, with 8 bases spanning the gap. The CDR3 coding sequence is TGTGCCAGCGGGAGAGGCTACGAGCAGTACTTC. It yields the protein CASGRGYEQYF.

This clone was recorded once. The rearrangement links TRBV7-2 to TRBJ1-5; 7 bases align to TRBD1. Germline lookup yields CDR1 SGHTA and CDR2 FQGNSA. The J segment lost 11 bases and the V segment lost 4 bases, leaving 17 bases of the junction unmatched. The CDR3 length is 16 residues. The CDR3 reads CASSYKTGVGSEAQHF. The CDR3 DNA sequence: TGTGCCAGCAGCTATAAAACAGGGGTTGGTTCGGAGGCCCAGCATTTT.

The V and J genes are TRBV7-9 and TRBJ1-3; D gene ambiguous. Trimming shortened V by 6 bases and J by 2 bases, and 11 bases separated the two germline ends. The length of the CDR3 is 14 residues. The germline gives CDR1 SEHNR, CDR2 FQNEAQ (reference sequence). The CDR3 nucleotides read TGTGCCAGCAGTCTTAGGAGGACTGGAAACACCATATATTTT. This translates into CASSLRRTGNTIYF. The variable domain in full, completed from reference TRBV7-9 and TRBJ1-3, reads DTGVSQNPRHKITKRGQNVTFRCDPISEHNRLYWYRQTLGQGPEFLTYFQNEAQLEKSRLLSDRFSAERPKGSFSTLEIQRTEQGDSAMYLCASSLRRTGNTIYFGEGSWLTVV.

J is TRBJ1-5 and V is TRBV11-2; 9 bases agree with TRBD1. The CDR3 loop spans 15 amino acids. Germline values: CDR1 SGHAT, CDR2 FQNNGV. The V gene end was trimmed by 0 bases and the J gene end by 5 bases; junction bases not matched to a gene: 2. CDR3 DNA sequence: TGTGCCAGCAGCTTAGAGGGACAGGGAGATCAGCCCCAGCATTTT. Translating it yields CASSLEGQGDQPQHF.

This clone was recorded a few times. The J gene is TRBJ2-3, the V gene TRBV5-1, with no clear D. Trimming took off 0 bases at V and 2 bases at J, with 1 base between the two ends. CDR3 length: 12 residues. Germline V gene lookup returns CDR1 SGHRS and CDR2 YFSETQ. This chain's CDR3 is CASSLATDTQYF. The DNA for the CDR3 is TGCGCCAGCAGCTTGGCCACAGATACGCAGTATTTT.

The chain combines TRBV18 with TRBJ2-7; maybe TRBD1 (6 bases). Germline V gene data show CDR1 as KGHSH and CDR2 as LQKENI. Between the trimmed V and J ends, which lost 3 bases and 7 bases, there was a span of 13 bases. The CDR3 consists of 13 residues. CDR3 coding DNA: TGTGCCAGCTCACCCCGGCGGACAGATGAGCAGTACTTC. Its protein is CASSPRRTDEQYF.

This rearrangement joins TRBV7-2 to TRBJ2-1, with D perhaps being TRBD1 or TRBD2 (5 bases each). Trimming removed 5 bases at V and 8 bases at J, with 10 bases between. CDR1 is SGHTA and CDR2 is FQGNSA in the germline V gene. The CDR3 has 12 residues. This chain's CDR3 is CASSPGADEQFF. CDR3 bases: TGTGCCAGCAGCCCCGGGGCCGATGAGCAGTTCTTC.

The chain employs TRBV11-3 and TRBJ1-5; no clear D gene. The ends were cut back, 4 bases at V and 4 bases at J, with 20 bases in the middle. The germline gives CDR1 SGHNT, CDR2 YENEEA. The CDR3 totals 17 residues. CDR3 in amino acids: CASSCKRTWERNQPQHF. The CDR3 DNA sequence: TGTGCCAGCAGCTGCAAACGCACGTGGGAGAGGAATCAGCCCCAGCATTTT.

A single count supports this clone. This chain uses TRBV5-1 with TRBJ2-1; TRBD2 aligns across 13 bases. The V and J ends lost 4 bases and 10 bases, in that order; junction bases with no gene match: 17. Germline CDR1 is SGHRS and CDR2 is YFSETQ. The length of the CDR3 is 18 residues. This CDR3 reads CASSGGRLAGGRNSEQFF. DNA for the CDR3: TGCGCCAGCAGCGGGGGGCGACTAGCGGGAGGCCGGAATAGCGAGCAGTTCTTC.

The V gene is TRBV19, the J gene TRBJ1-2; 8 positions agree with TRBD1. Germline CDR1 reads LNHDA; CDR2 reads SQIVND (reference sequence). The CDR3 extends over 13 amino acids. With V trimmed by 8 bases and J by 5 bases, 7 bases remained unmatched. CDR3 nucleotides: TGTGCCAGTGGCGGACAGGGTGGTTATGGCTACACCTTC. Amino acid sequence: CASGGQGGYGYTF.

The genes are TRBV15 and TRBJ1-3; D gene unclear. V gave up 3 bases and J gave up 0 bases, with 12 bases separating them. The CDR3 is 16 amino acids. Germline V CDR1 and CDR2: LNHNV, YYDKDF (reference sequence). The CDR3 region is CATSRGRMSSGNTIYF. The CDR3 region has the DNA TGTGCCACCAGCAGGGGTAGGATGAGCTCTGGAAACACCATATATTTT.

This chain's CDR3 is CASSVLPGPGTDFNYGYTF. In DNA form, the CDR3 reads TGTGCCAGCAGCGTATTGCCCGGCCCGGGGACGGACTTTAACTATGGCTACACCTTC. The chain recombines TRBV9 with TRBJ1-2; tentatively, D is TRBD1 (5 bases). The CDR3 extends over 19 amino acids. Germline CDR1 and CDR2: SGDLS and YYNGEE. V dropped 1 base and J dropped 1 base, with 23 bases sitting between them.

The J gene is TRBJ2-1, the V gene TRBV11-2; 10 nucleotides align to TRBD2. Trimming removed 4 bases from V and 7 bases from J; junction bases left unmatched: 1. Germline V gene data show CDR1 as SGHAT and CDR2 as FQNNGV. The CDR3 has 13 residues. The CDR3: CASSSGLANEQFF. CDR3 DNA: TGTGCCAGCAGCTCGGGACTAGCGAATGAGCAGTTCTTC.

The chain links TRBV3-1 (or the pseudogene TRBV3-2) to TRBJ1-2; the match to TRBD1 covers 9 bases. CDR1 and CDR2 (germline): LGHDT, YNNKEL (reference sequence). The CDR3 contains 15 residues. V was pared by 4 bases and J by 4 bases, with 7 bases of the junction left unmatched. This CDR3 reads CASSPQTGGGYGYTF. The CDR3 DNA reads TGTGCCAGCAGCCCCCAGACAGGGGGTGGCTATGGCTACACCTTC.

V gene TRBV6-6 combines with J gene TRBJ2-3; D perhaps matches TRBD1 (5 bases). This CDR3 has 14 residues. V was clipped by 2 bases and J by 2 bases, with 8 bases between them. Looked up from germline, CDR1 is MNHNY and CDR2 is SVGAGI (reference sequence). This chain's CDR3 is CASSYDRPTDTQYF. CDR3 DNA: TGTGCCAGCAGTTACGACAGACCCACAGATACGCAGTATTTT.

This rearrangement joins TRBV19 to TRBJ2-3; perhaps D is TRBD1 or TRBD2 (5 bases each). The CDR3 consists of 13 residues. Germline CDR1 reads LNHDA; CDR2 reads SQIVND (reference sequence). V was trimmed by 6 bases and J by 6 bases, leaving 13 bases between them. DNA for the CDR3: TGTGCCAGTAGGGGACCGACCCACGATACGCAGTATTTT. Translated, it gives CASRGPTHDTQYF.

This clone has only one observation. The rearrangement links TRBV10-1 to TRBJ1-2; 8 nucleotides align to TRBD1. V dropped 6 bases and J dropped 4; count of bases not matched to a gene: 4. The CDR3 has 13 amino acids. In germline, CDR1 is WNHNN, CDR2 SYGVQD (reference sequence). The CDR3 loop is CASSSGQAYGYTF. The CDR3 DNA is TGCGCCAGCAGCTCGGGACAGGCCTATGGCTACACCTTC.

This chain uses TRBV5-1 with TRBJ2-1; 11 nucleotides agree with TRBD2. Germline V gives CDR1 SGHRS, CDR2 YFSETQ. The V and J ends lost 4 bases and 8 bases, in that order; junction bases with no gene match: 8. This CDR3 comprises 15 residues. The CDR3 coding sequence is TGCGCCAGCAGCCTCACTAGCGGGAGTGGCGATGAGCAGTTCTTC. Translating it yields CASSLTSGSGDEQFF. Using reference TRBV5-1 and TRBJ2-1 for the parts outside the CDR3, the full variable domain is KAGVTQTPRYLIKTRGQQVTLSCSPISGHRSVSWYQQTPGQGLQFLFEYFSETQRNKGNFPGRFSGRQFSNSRSEMNVSTLELGDSALYLCASSLTSGSGDEQFFGPGTRLTVL.

This clone has only one observation. The J gene is TRBJ2-2, the V gene TRBV18; 9 bases map to TRBD2. The trim removed 3 bases at V and 2 bases at J, leaving 7 bases unmatched. In germline, CDR1 is KGHSH, CDR2 LQKENI. The CDR3 extends over 17 amino acids. The CDR3: CASSPSGLAGNTGELFF. CDR3 nucleotide sequence: TGTGCCAGCTCACCCTCTGGGCTAGCGGGAAACACCGGGGAGCTGTTTTTT.

The V and J genes are TRBV19 and TRBJ2-7, with D hard to call. This CDR3 comprises 16 residues. V was clipped by 0 bases and J by 0 bases, with 12 bases between them. Germline V CDR1 and CDR2: LNHDA, SQIVND (reference sequence). The CDR3 spells CASSIDGSTSSYEQYF. The CDR3 region has the DNA TGTGCCAGTAGTATAGATGGCTCAACAAGCTCCTACGAGCAGTACTTC. The whole variable domain, filled in from reference TRBV19 and TRBJ2-7, reads DGGITQSPKYLFRKEGQNVTLSCEQNLNHDAMYWYRQDPGQGLRLIYYSQIVNDFQKGDIAEGYSVSREKKESFPLTVTSAQKNPTAFYLCASSIDGSTSSYEQYFGPGTRLTVT.

The gene calls are TRBV7-9 and TRBJ1-5; possibly TRBD1 for D (5 bases). V was clipped by 1 base and J by 10 bases, with 11 bases between them. The CDR3 has 13 amino acids. Per germline, CDR1 SEHNR and CDR2 FQNEAQ (reference sequence). As DNA, the CDR3 is TGTGCCAGCAGCTTAGTGTCGGGGCCACCCCAGCATTTT. Protein product: CASSLVSGPPQHF.

The chain couples TRBV7-3 to TRBJ2-5, with unresolved D. The germline V gene encodes CDR1 SGHTA and CDR2 FQGTGA. The germline V and J ends were trimmed by 4 bases and 5 bases, with 11 bases remaining between them. This CDR3 is 13 amino acids long. CDR3 DNA sequence: TGTGCCAGCAGCTCCCGGGTCGGTGAGACCCAGTACTTC. It translates to CASSSRVGETQYF.

J is TRBJ2-1 and V is TRBV18, with TRBD2 as a possible D gene (6 bases). Between the trimmed V and J ends, which lost 1 base and 2 bases, there was a span of 9 bases. The CDR3 runs 15 residues. CDR1 and CDR2 (germline): KGHSH, LQKENI. The DNA for the CDR3 is TGTGCCAGCTCACCACTATGGGAGGCCTACAATGAGCAGTTCTTC. It translates to CASSPLWEAYNEQFF.

J is TRBJ1-2 and V is TRBV9, with 9 bases aligning to TRBD1. Trimming at V came to 0 bases and at J to 2 bases, leaving 2 bases not matched to a gene. CDR3 length: 15 amino acids. Germline-derived CDR1 and CDR2 are SGDLS and YYNGEE. Here the CDR3 reads CASSVEGTGNYGYTF. For the CDR3, the DNA is TGTGCCAGCAGCGTAGAGGGGACAGGGAACTATGGCTACACCTTC.

The chain links TRBV10-3 to TRBJ1-4; D remains ambiguous. This CDR3 contains 15 residues. V was trimmed by 0 bases and J by 5 bases, leaving 10 bases between them. Germline CDR1 and CDR2: ENHRY and SYGVKD. In DNA form, the CDR3 reads TGTGCCATCAGTGAGTCGATGACGGCAAATGAAAAACTGTTTTTT. This translates into CAISESMTANEKLFF.

The chain uses TRBV27 and TRBJ2-7; unclear D gene. Germline CDR1 is MNHEY and CDR2 is SMNVEV (reference sequence). V shed 4 bases and J shed 0 bases, with 19 bases lying between them. The CDR3 totals 17 residues. CDR3 in DNA: TGTGCCAGCAGTTACCGATGGGTCGGATCCAGCTCCTACGAGCAGTACTTC. Encoded protein: CASSYRWVGSSSYEQYF.